The next 25 T cell receptor beta chains were all read from a single sample in a study of CD8 T cells in Susac syndrome. RNA amounts of roughly 0.45 to 1 ug underwent reverse transcription with random hexamers. TCRdb itself ran the immunoSEQ multiplex PCR reads through MiXCR, one entry per CDR3 protein. The sample carries 95,000 to 150,000 distinct CDR3 sequences, around 94% recorded once. The sequenced sample consisted of CD8+ T cells from PBMCs. The receptors shown here come from a human donor with Susac syndrome.

The rearrangement links TRBV7-2 to TRBJ2-3, with 7 nucleotides matching TRBD2. V was pared by 3 bases and J by 3 bases, with 3 bases of the junction left unmatched. CDR1 and CDR2 (germline): SGHTA, FQGNSA. This CDR3 contains 14 residues. Here the CDR3 DNA reads TGTGCCAGCAGCTTTTCTAGCGGAACAGATACGCAGTATTTT. It yields the protein CASSFSSGTDTQYF.

The chain has TRBV7-9 and TRBJ2-3; TRBD2 matches 7 bases. Trimming cost V 1 base and J 6 bases; bases outside gene matches: 10. The CDR3 loop spans 16 amino acids. Per germline, CDR1 SEHNR and CDR2 FQNEAQ (reference sequence). The CDR3 bases are TGTGCCAGCAGCTTAGGTAGCGGGCGAGACATGGATACGCAGTATTTT. It specifies CASSLGSGRDMDTQYF.

This chain joins TRBV4-1 and TRBJ2-3, with 7 bases lining up with TRBD1. J lost 6 bases, V lost 4 bases, and 13 bases had no gene match. The CDR3 spans 16 residues. The germline V gene encodes CDR1 MGHRA and CDR2 YSYEKL. The CDR3 reads CASSPIRGQKGDTQYF. CDR3 DNA sequence: TGCGCCAGCAGCCCGATTCGGGGACAGAAGGGTGATACGCAGTATTTT.

The chain recombines TRBV12-3 or TRBV12-4 with TRBJ2-5; D unresolved. Trimming removed 5 bases at V and 1 base at J, with 14 bases between. The CDR3 sequence is 15 residues long. The CDR3 reads CASSPYLAPQETQYF. The CDR3 DNA sequence: TGTGCCAGCAGTCCCTATCTGGCTCCCCAAGAGACCCAGTACTTC.

As to this clonotype: Germline is not matched at one junction end, which may reflect a read error. The chain carries TRBV6-6 and TRBJ2-1, with D possibly matching TRBD1 (6 bases). The CDR3 loop spans 14 amino acids. The germline V gene encodes CDR1 MNHNY and CDR2 SVGAGI (reference sequence). CDR3 sequence: CASSYFPYEQGVSF. The DNA of the CDR3 is TGTGCCAGCAGTTACTTCCCCTACGAACAGGGAGTTAGCTTC.

CDR3 sequence: CSARLVSGDTEAFF. The CDR3, as DNA: TGCAGTGCCCGCTTAGTGTCAGGGGACACTGAAGCTTTCTTT. This chain links TRBV20-1 with TRBJ1-1; weak D call: TRBD1 (6 bases). CDR1 DFQATT and CDR2 SNEGSKA come from the germline V gene (reference sequence). The CDR3 loop spans 14 amino acids. Trimming took off 6 bases at V and 3 bases at J, with 17 bases between the two ends.

J is TRBJ1-2 and V is TRBV29-1; D is undetermined. Trimming took off 6 bases at V and 4 bases at J, with 9 bases between the two ends. The CDR3 has 11 amino acids. CDR1 is SQVTM and CDR2 is ANQGSEA in the germline V gene. The DNA of the CDR3 is TGCAGCGTCGCGGACTCCTATGGCTACACCTTC. It encodes CSVADSYGYTF.

V gene TRBV20-1 combines with J gene TRBJ2-7; 9 positions match TRBD1. Germline CDR1 and CDR2: DFQATT and SNEGSKA (reference sequence). The CDR3 has 12 residues. V was pared by 5 bases and J by 3 bases, with 2 bases of the junction left unmatched. DNA of the CDR3: TGCAGTGCTGGGACAGGGAGCTACGAGCAGTACTTC. Its translation is CSAGTGSYEQYF.

This chain connects TRBV4-1 to TRBJ1-3; no definite D call. Germline V gives CDR1 MGHRA, CDR2 YSYEKL. The CDR3 has 11 amino acids. V lost 0 bases, J lost 7 bases, and 1 base lay in between. In DNA, the CDR3 is TGCGCCAGCAGCCAAGATAACACCATATATTTT. Translating gives CASSQDNTIYF.

The V call is TRBV30, the J call TRBJ1-5; TRBD1 is a possible D gene (6 bases). The CDR3 sequence is 14 residues long. The germline CDR1 and CDR2 sequences are GTSNPN and SVGIG (reference sequence). Trimming left V 5 bases short and J 7 bases short, with 18 bases between. The CDR3 DNA sequence: TGTGCCTGGTTTTTCACAGGGATGGGCCAGCCCCAGCATTTT. Its protein is CAWFFTGMGQPQHF.

In its sample, this clonotype was seen once. Here the CDR3 DNA reads TGCGCCAGCAGCCAAGGGACGGGGGCGGCGTCAATGATGCAGTTCTTC. Translated, it gives CASSQGTGAASMMQFF. The chain is built from TRBV4-3 and TRBJ2-1; D is perhaps TRBD1 or TRBD2 (6 bases each). Germline-derived CDR1 and CDR2 are LGHNA and YSLEER. Trimming left V 1 base short and J 12 bases short, with 22 bases between. The CDR3 is made up of 16 amino acids.

This chain joins TRBV9 and TRBJ1-1; D possibly corresponds to TRBD1 (5 bases). CDR1 is SGDLS and CDR2 is YYNGEE in the germline V gene. V lost 0 bases to trimming and J lost 0 bases, with 15 bases between them. The CDR3 is 17 residues long. CDR3 nucleotide sequence: TGTGCCAGCAGCGTAGGGCAGGGAATACGATTGAACACTGAAGCTTTCTTT. The encoded protein is CASSVGQGIRLNTEAFF.

The chain carries TRBV2 and TRBJ2-3; D possibly corresponds to TRBD2 (5 bases). The V end was cut by 3 bases, the J end by 4 bases, with 8 bases between. This CDR3 spans 13 amino acids. The germline V gene has CDR1 SNHLY and CDR2 FYNNEI. The CDR3 DNA reads as TGTGCCAGCAGTGATACACTAGCAGATACGCAGTATTTT. The encoded protein is CASSDTLADTQYF.

The rearrangement joins TRBV4-3 to TRBJ1-2; D gene ambiguous. Trimming took 0 bases from V and 2 from J, leaving 7 bases between them. This CDR3 comprises 14 residues. Looked up from germline, CDR1 is LGHNA and CDR2 is YSLEER. The CDR3 loop is CASSQENGNYGYTF. The CDR3, as DNA: TGCGCCAGCAGCCAAGAAAACGGAAACTATGGCTACACCTTC.

The chain joins TRBV7-8 to TRBJ2-1, with 12 bases matching TRBD1. Unmatched junction bases numbered 6, after V lost 5 bases and J lost 7 bases. Germline V gives CDR1 SGHVS, CDR2 FQNEAQ. This CDR3 is 15 amino acids long. In DNA form, the CDR3 reads TGTGCCAGCAGCCCGGGACAGGGGGCGGGTAATGAGCAGTTCTTC. This sequence encodes CASSPGQGAGNEQFF.

J is TRBJ2-7 and V is TRBV13; D remains unclear. The V gene's germline CDR1 is PRHDT and CDR2 FYEKMQ (reference sequence). CDR3 length: 12 residues. V was clipped by 5 bases and J by 6 bases, with 11 bases between them. In DNA, the CDR3 is TGTGCCAGCAGCCAGAACCAGGCCGAGCAGTACTTC. Protein sequence: CASSQNQAEQYF. Variable domain in full (rest from reference TRBV13 and TRBJ2-7): AAGVIQSPRHLIKEKRETATLKCYPIPRHDTVYWYQQGPGQDPQFLISFYEKMQSDKGSIPDRFSAQQFSDYHSELNMSSLELGDSALYFCASSQNQAEQYFGPGTRLTVT.

J is TRBJ1-3 and V is TRBV9; D gene unclear. With 0 bases removed from V and 0 bases from J, the gap between germline ends came to 7 bases. The CDR3 length is 15 residues. The germline gives CDR1 SGDLS, CDR2 YYNGEE. The CDR3 coding sequence is TGTGCCAGCAGCGTAGCTGGAAGCTCTGGAAACACCATATATTTT. Translation gives CASSVAGSSGNTIYF. The whole variable domain, remainder taken from reference TRBV9 and TRBJ1-3, is DSGVTQTPKHLITATGQRVTLRCSPRSGDLSVYWYQQSLDQGLQFLIQYYNGEERAKGNILERFSAQQFPDLHSELNLSSLELGDSALYFCASSVAGSSGNTIYFGEGSWLTVV.

The chain uses TRBV29-1 and TRBJ2-5; D tentatively fits TRBD1 or TRBD2 (5 bases each). The V gene lost 3 bases and the J gene lost 5 bases, with 16 bases spanning the gap. The CDR3 extends over 14 amino acids. CDR1 and CDR2 (germline): SQVTM, ANQGSEA. For the CDR3, the DNA is TGCAGCGTTGACTCTGGGACCGCACAGGAGACCCAGTACTTC. Its translation is CSVDSGTAQETQYF.

The chain joins TRBV4-3 to TRBJ2-7, with 9 positions matching TRBD1. The CDR3 is 16 residues long. Trimming took 4 bases from V and 3 from J; bases not matched to a gene: 10. Germline assignment: CDR1 LGHNA and CDR2 YSLEER. CDR3 amino acids: CASSLTPGTGNYEQYF. CDR3 DNA sequence: TGCGCCAGCAGCCTCACCCCCGGGACAGGGAACTACGAGCAGTACTTC.

The V gene is TRBV7-9, the J gene TRBJ2-7; possible D gene TRBD1, 5 bases. CDR1 SEHNR and CDR2 FQNEAQ come from the germline V gene (reference sequence). V lost 1 base and J lost 5, with 12 bases in between. CDR3 size: 14 residues. CDR3 in amino acids: CASSLGAGPDEQYF. CDR3 in DNA: TGTGCCAGCAGCTTAGGTGCAGGGCCCGACGAGCAGTACTTC.

The rearrangement joins TRBV2 to TRBJ1-2; tentative D call: TRBD1 (5 bases). V lost 6 bases and J 2 bases, leaving 10 bases between the germline ends. CDR1 and CDR2 from the germline V gene are SNHLY and FYNNEI. The CDR3 spans 13 residues. The CDR3 DNA reads as TGTGCCAGCAGGGAGGCAGGGAACTATGGCTACACCTTC. The encoded protein is CASREAGNYGYTF.

The rearrangement uses TRBV27 and TRBJ2-7, with D perhaps being TRBD1 or TRBD2 (5 bases each). Germline CDR1 MNHEY, CDR2 SMNVEV (reference sequence). The V gene lost 4 bases and the J gene lost 0 bases, with 7 bases spanning the gap. This CDR3 comprises 13 residues. CDR3 protein: CASSSGTSYEQYF. CDR3 bases: TGTGCCAGCAGTTCCGGGACCTCCTACGAGCAGTACTTC.

CDR3 in amino acids: CASSFRKGNGYTF. In DNA form, the CDR3 reads TGTGCCAGCAGTTTTCGGAAGGGTAATGGCTACACCTTC. The V call is TRBV12-3 or TRBV12-4, the J call TRBJ1-2; D not certain. V lost 3 bases to trimming and J lost 6 bases, with 11 bases between them. The CDR3 contains 13 residues.

The genes are TRBV20-1 and TRBJ1-6, with TRBD1 matching over 10 bases. The CDR3 has 16 residues. Germline trimming cut 1 base from V and 8 bases from J; bases unmatched to any gene: 8. Germline V gene sequence: CDR1 DFQATT, CDR2 SNEGSKA (reference sequence). CDR3 region: CSARVADRGRDSPLHF. For the CDR3, the DNA is TGCAGTGCTAGAGTTGCCGACAGGGGGCGTGATTCACCCCTCCACTTT.

V is TRBV12-3 or TRBV12-4 and J is TRBJ2-7, with TRBD1 identical over 10 bases. The V and J ends lost 5 bases and 1 base, in that order; junction bases with no gene match: 2. The CDR3 is made up of 14 amino acids. The CDR3 protein is CASSGQGVSYEQYF. DNA of the CDR3: TGTGCCAGCAGTGGACAGGGGGTTTCCTACGAGCAGTACTTC.